The 22 T cell receptor beta chains presented below share a single source sample, sequenced in a study of blood T cell repertoires in COVID-19. Measured with immunoSEQ multiplex PCR; TCRdb has only the in-frame clones, and not every one. The repertoire includes hundreds of thousands of clones, about 86% of them detected once, and about an eighth sits in the top ten. Input material: peripheral blood. These receptors all stem from an older woman with COVID-19, enrolled during active disease.

The V and J genes are TRBV28 and TRBJ1-4, with D possibly being TRBD1 (6 bases). The CDR3 is made up of 14 amino acids. V lost 7 bases to trimming and J lost 7 bases, with 16 bases between them. Germline-derived CDR1 and CDR2 are MDHEN and SYDVKM. The CDR3 reads CASTLGGRGEKLFF. CDR3 nucleotide sequence: TGTGCCAGCACCCTGGGGGGGCGCGGTGAAAAACTGTTTTTT. Variable domain in full (rest from reference TRBV28 and TRBJ1-4): DVKVTQSSRYLVKRTGEKVFLECVQDMDHENMFWYRQDPGLGLRLIYFSYDVKMKEKGDIPEGYSVSREKKERFSLILESASTNQTSMYLCASTLGGRGEKLFFGSGTQLSVL.

The chain recombines TRBV5-5 with TRBJ1-2; TRBD1 is a possible D gene (6 bases). Germline values: CDR1 SGHKS, CDR2 YYEKEE (reference sequence). V was cut by 6 bases and J by 2 bases, with 14 bases left in between. The CDR3 has 14 amino acids. The CDR3 DNA reads TGTGCCAGCACCCGACAGGACCAGAACTATGGCTACACCTTC. Amino acids: CASTRQDQNYGYTF.

V gene TRBV7-8 combines with J gene TRBJ1-6; TRBD1 matches 8 bases. V gave up 5 bases and J gave up 10 bases; unmatched junction bases: 7. The CDR3 length is 14 residues. Germline CDR1 SGHVS, CDR2 FQNEAQ. CDR3 protein: CASSRDRINSPLHF. The CDR3, as DNA: TGTGCCAGCAGCCGGGACAGGATCAACTCACCCCTCCACTTT.

J is TRBJ2-7 and V is TRBV9; 7 bases map to TRBD1. Germline values: CDR1 SGDLS, CDR2 YYNGEE. The CDR3 has 14 amino acids. The trim removed 3 bases at V and 0 bases at J, leaving 3 bases unmatched. The DNA of the CDR3 is TGTGCCAGCAGCGGCAGACAGGGCTCCTACGAGCAGTACTTC. This translates into CASSGRQGSYEQYF.

V usage is TRBV10-2 and J usage is TRBJ2-5; 13 nucleotides match TRBD2. Trimming took 5 bases from V and 1 from J; bases not matched to a gene: 1. The germline V gene has CDR1 WSHSY and CDR2 SAAADI. The CDR3 totals 15 residues. This CDR3 reads CASSTSGGAQETQYF. The CDR3 DNA sequence: TGCGCCAGCAGTACTAGCGGGGGGGCCCAAGAGACCCAGTACTTC.

The chain joins TRBV19 to TRBJ2-5, with D possibly TRBD1 on 6 matching bases. V lost 7 bases and J lost 1, with 13 bases in between. Germline-derived CDR1 and CDR2 are LNHDA and SQIVND (reference sequence). The CDR3 extends over 14 amino acids. CDR3 sequence reads: CASTPGQLQETQYF. The CDR3 nucleotides are TGTGCCAGTACTCCGGGACAACTCCAAGAGACCCAGTACTTC. The full variable domain, completed using reference TRBV19 and TRBJ2-5, is DGGITQSPKYLFRKEGQNVTLSCEQNLNHDAMYWYRQDPGQGLRLIYYSQIVNDFQKGDIAEGYSVSREKKESFPLTVTSAQKNPTAFYLCASTPGQLQETQYFGPGTRLLVL.

The J gene is TRBJ2-7, the V gene TRBV3-1 (or the pseudogene TRBV3-2); 8 bases align to TRBD2. The CDR3 runs to 16 residues. V was clipped by 0 bases and J by 2 bases; unmatched bases: 6. CDR1 is LGHDT and CDR2 is YNNKEL in the germline V gene (reference sequence). Written as DNA, the CDR3 is TGTGCCAGCAGCCAAGACGAAGCGGGGGCTGCCTACGAGCAGTACTTC. Protein sequence: CASSQDEAGAAYEQYF.

The J gene is TRBJ2-3, the V gene TRBV4-3, with 12 positions matching TRBD2. The V gene's germline CDR1 is LGHNA and CDR2 YSLEER. V dropped 3 bases and J dropped 7; count of bases not matched to a gene: 8. The CDR3 sequence is 16 residues long. The CDR3: CASSHETSGGRNTQYF. In nucleotides, the CDR3 is TGCGCCAGCAGCCATGAAACTAGCGGGGGGCGAAATACGCAGTATTTT.

V and J are TRBV2 and TRBJ2-7, with 10 bases that match TRBD2. Germline assignment: CDR1 SNHLY and CDR2 FYNNEI. The CDR3 consists of 12 residues. DNA for the CDR3: TGTGCCAGCAGTGAGGTAATAGCGGGGGGATTCGTC. This codes for CASSEVIAGGFV.

The chain combines TRBV2 with TRBJ1-1; 7 positions agree with TRBD1. The CDR3 runs to 12 residues. The junction had 2 bases not matched to a gene; V was cut back by 6 bases and J by 4 bases. Germline V gene sequence: CDR1 SNHLY, CDR2 FYNNEI. The CDR3 DNA is TGTGCCAGCAGGGCAGGGGGCACTGAAGCTTTCTTT. Translating gives CASRAGGTEAFF. Based on the CDR3 plus reference TRBV2 and TRBJ1-1, the full variable domain is EPEVTQTPSHQVTQMGQEVILRCVPISNHLYFYWYRQILGQKVEFLVSFYNNEISEKSEIFDDQFSVERPDGSNFTLKIRSTKLEDSAMYFCASRAGGTEAFFGQGTRLTVV.

This clone has only one observation. At the DNA level, this CDR3 is encoded by other sequences in the same sample as well. The chain couples TRBV9 to TRBJ2-7; a possible D gene is TRBD2 (6 bases). Germline V gives CDR1 SGDLS, CDR2 YYNGEE. CDR3 length: 14 amino acids. Trimming shortened V by 3 bases and J by 0 bases, and 10 bases separated the two germline ends. The CDR3 DNA reads as TGTGCCAGCAGCGCTAGCGCTGACTCCTACGAGCAGTACTTC. It translates to CASSASADSYEQYF.

The chain employs TRBV4-3 and TRBJ2-3, with 7 bases matching TRBD1. Unmatched junction bases numbered 5, after V lost 1 base and J lost 7 bases. CDR1 is LGHNA and CDR2 is YSLEER in the germline V gene. This CDR3 spans 14 amino acids. The DNA of the CDR3 is TGCGCCAGCAGCCAAGGAGACAGGGCGTATACGCAGTATTTT. It encodes CASSQGDRAYTQYF.

This chain joins TRBV4-3 and TRBJ2-7; 11 positions match TRBD2. The CDR3 totals 15 residues. Per germline, CDR1 LGHNA and CDR2 YSLEER. Trimming removed 1 base from V and 3 bases from J; junction bases left unmatched: 2. The CDR3 region has the DNA TGCGCCAGCAGCCAAGGACTAGCGGGGCTCTACGAGCAGTACTTC. Translation gives CASSQGLAGLYEQYF.

The chain couples TRBV28 to TRBJ1-2, with 7 nucleotides matching TRBD1. V shed 7 bases, J shed 8 bases, and the junction held 13 bases outside the gene matches. Germline CDR1 MDHEN, CDR2 SYDVKM. This CDR3 contains 14 residues. This chain's CDR3 is CASTEFKQGKGYTF. CDR3 sequence (DNA): TGTGCCAGCACTGAATTTAAACAGGGGAAGGGCTACACCTTC.

The chain carries TRBV5-1 and TRBJ2-4, with 13 bases fitting TRBD2. The V gene end was trimmed by 4 bases and the J gene end by 3 bases; junction bases not matched to a gene: 16. The CDR3 consists of 20 residues. Germline CDR1 reads SGHRS; CDR2 reads YFSETQ. The CDR3 loop is CASSLSGTSGALLLKNIQYF. In nucleotides, the CDR3 is TGCGCCAGCAGCCTGTCGGGGACTAGCGGGGCGCTCCTCCTCAAAAACATTCAGTACTTC.

This rearrangement joins TRBV7-9 to TRBJ1-6; D not certain. CDR1 is SEHNR and CDR2 is FQNEAQ in the germline V gene (reference sequence). With 1 base removed from V and 7 bases from J, the gap between germline ends came to 11 bases. The CDR3 spans 15 residues. In DNA form, the CDR3 reads TGTGCCAGCAGCTTAGATGGGCGGGTAAATTCACCCCTCCACTTT. It translates to CASSLDGRVNSPLHF. The variable domain in full, with the rest retrieved from reference TRBV7-9 and TRBJ1-6, is DTGVSQNPRHKITKRGQNVTFRCDPISEHNRLYWYRQTLGQGPEFLTYFQNEAQLEKSRLLSDRFSAERPKGSFSTLEIQRTEQGDSAMYLCASSLDGRVNSPLHFGNGTRLTVT.

This chain joins TRBV12-3 or TRBV12-4 and TRBJ1-2; D uncertain. Trimming removed 1 base from V and 8 bases from J, with 11 bases in between. This CDR3 contains 13 residues. The CDR3 loop reads CASSLGGGWGYTF. DNA of the CDR3: TGTGCCAGCAGTTTAGGTGGAGGGTGGGGCTACACCTTC.

The gene calls are TRBV19 and TRBJ2-2; D perhaps matches TRBD1 (6 bases). This CDR3 contains 15 residues. CDR1 and CDR2 from the germline V gene are LNHDA and SQIVND (reference sequence). The germline V and J ends were trimmed by 6 bases and 2 bases, with 13 bases remaining between them. The CDR3 nucleotides are TGTGCCAGTAGCCTGACAGGAGTAAACACCGGGGAGCTGTTTTTT. Amino acid sequence: CASSLTGVNTGELFF.

This clone was counted between two and nine times. CDR3 in amino acids: CASSQDLRTSGGKEQFF. The CDR3 coding sequence is TGTGCCAGCAGCCAAGATCTCAGGACTAGCGGGGGTAAGGAGCAGTTCTTC. J is TRBJ2-1 and V is TRBV4-2; 13 bases match TRBD2. V lost 0 bases, J lost 10 bases, and 9 bases stayed unmatched. Germline CDR1 reads LGHNA; CDR2 reads YNFKEQ. The CDR3 covers 17 residues.

The chain joins TRBV5-6 to TRBJ2-7; the D is unclear. CDR3 length: 15 amino acids. The germline V and J ends were trimmed by 3 bases and 2 bases, with 15 bases remaining between them. The germline V gene has CDR1 SGHDT and CDR2 YYEEEE. CDR3 loop: CASSSIIRGAYEQYF. DNA for the CDR3: TGTGCCAGCAGCTCTATTATCAGAGGAGCCTACGAGCAGTACTTC.

The chain carries TRBV6-1 and TRBJ1-2, with TRBD1 as a possible D gene (6 bases). This CDR3 is built from 13 residues. Germline CDR1 and CDR2: MNHNS and SASEGT. V was cut by 7 bases and J by 9 bases, with 18 bases left in between. The CDR3 region has the DNA TGTGCCAGCACCCGGGGACAATCGGAAAGCTACACCTTC. Residues: CASTRGQSESYTF.

This clone was seen a few times. This chain connects TRBV30 to TRBJ1-1, with D possibly matching TRBD1 (5 bases). The CDR3 spans 16 residues. Trimming cost V 3 bases and J 3 bases, with 20 bases left between them. Germline CDR1 and CDR2: GTSNPN and SVGIG (reference sequence). CDR3 region: CAWRSIAGKTDTEAFF. The CDR3 region has the DNA TGTGCCTGGAGATCAATAGCAGGGAAAACGGACACTGAAGCTTTCTTT.